The source of this T cell receptor (beta chain) is a study of blood T cell repertoires in COVID-19. The CDR3 runs to 14 residues. V was shortened by 6 bases and J by 0 bases, with 11 bases between the two germline ends. Germline V gene data show CDR1 as MDHEN and CDR2 as SYDVKM. Profiled with immunoSEQ multiplex PCR; TCRdb holds only in-frame clones, not every one. The sample consists of approximately 170,000 clones, around 81% of them appearing once. The receptor was derived from a man aged 65 to 85 who had recovered from COVID-19. The sample consisted of peripheral blood. This rearrangement joins TRBV28 to TRBJ1-1; D might be TRBD1 (5 bases). The CDR3 loop reads CASRNGGLNTEAFF. Here the CDR3 DNA reads TGTGCCAGCAGGAACGGGGGATTGAACACTGAAGCTTTCTTT.